This TCR beta chain was identified during a study of blood T cell repertoires in COVID-19. Study background: Material from acute and convalescent COVID-19 was sourced from the United States, Italy and Spain.

Germline values: CDR1 MDHEN, CDR2 SYDVKM. The CDR3 contains 12 residues. J gave up 6 bases and V 11 bases, and 6 bases lay outside the gene matches. Per the original methods: Reference gene primer amplification gave estimated nucleated cell counts. TCRdb's copy holds only in-frame clones and misses some; the assay was immunoSEQ multiplex PCR. The V and J calls and clone size are taken from that table; D and trimming were inferred from the DNA. The data hold fewer than 70,000 clones, with around 91% observed a single time. The source is a middle-aged man with acute or convalescent COVID-19. The chain carries TRBV28 and TRBJ1-5, with 8 bases lining up with TRBD1. The sequenced material came from peripheral blood. CDR3 bases: TGTGCCGCTGGACAGGGTTCTCAGCCCCAGCATTTT. The encoded protein is CAAGQGSQPQHF.